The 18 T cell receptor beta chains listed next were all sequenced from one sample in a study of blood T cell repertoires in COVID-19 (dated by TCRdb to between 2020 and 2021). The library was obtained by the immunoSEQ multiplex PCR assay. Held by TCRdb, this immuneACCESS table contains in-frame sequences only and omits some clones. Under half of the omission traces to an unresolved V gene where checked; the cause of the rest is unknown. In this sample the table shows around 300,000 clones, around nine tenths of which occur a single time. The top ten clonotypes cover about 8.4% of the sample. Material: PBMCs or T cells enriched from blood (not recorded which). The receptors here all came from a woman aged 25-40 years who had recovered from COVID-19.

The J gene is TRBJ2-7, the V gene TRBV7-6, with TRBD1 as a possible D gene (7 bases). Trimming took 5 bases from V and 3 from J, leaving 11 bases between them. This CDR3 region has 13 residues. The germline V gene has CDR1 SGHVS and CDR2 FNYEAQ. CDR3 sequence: CASSAGTDYEQYF. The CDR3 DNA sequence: TGTGCCAGCAGCGCGGGGACAGACTACGAGCAGTACTTC.

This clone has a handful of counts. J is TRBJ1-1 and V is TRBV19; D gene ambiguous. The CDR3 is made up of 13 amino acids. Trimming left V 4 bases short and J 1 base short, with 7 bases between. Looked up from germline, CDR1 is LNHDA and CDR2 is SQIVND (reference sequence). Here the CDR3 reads CASSTQKNTEAFF. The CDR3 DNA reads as TGTGCCAGTAGTACACAGAAGAACACTGAAGCTTTCTTT. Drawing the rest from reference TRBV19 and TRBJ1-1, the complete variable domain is DGGITQSPKYLFRKEGQNVTLSCEQNLNHDAMYWYRQDPGQGLRLIYYSQIVNDFQKGDIAEGYSVSREKKESFPLTVTSAQKNPTAFYLCASSTQKNTEAFFGQGTRLTVV.

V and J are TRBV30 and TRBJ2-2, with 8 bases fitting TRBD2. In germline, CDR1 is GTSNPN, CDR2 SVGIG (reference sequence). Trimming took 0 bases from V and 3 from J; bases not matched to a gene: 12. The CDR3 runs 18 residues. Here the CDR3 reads CAWSVGFWSSGYTGELFF. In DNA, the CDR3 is TGTGCCTGGAGTGTTGGTTTTTGGTCTAGCGGGTACACCGGGGAGCTGTTTTTT.

The CDR3 DNA reads TGTGCCAGCAGTTTCGTCGGGTCTGGAAACACCATATATTTT. Amino acids: CASSFVGSGNTIYF. V usage is TRBV6-6 and J usage is TRBJ1-3; D gene unclear. This CDR3 has 14 residues. The germline V gene encodes CDR1 MNHNY and CDR2 SVGAGI (reference sequence). Trimming took 4 bases from V and 1 from J, leaving 8 bases between them.

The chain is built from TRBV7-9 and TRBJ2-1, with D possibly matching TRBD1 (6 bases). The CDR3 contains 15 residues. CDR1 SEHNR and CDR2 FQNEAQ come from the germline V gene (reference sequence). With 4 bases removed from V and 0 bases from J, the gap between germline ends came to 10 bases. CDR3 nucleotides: TGTGCCAGCAGCTCCGGACAGAGCTCCTACAATGAGCAGTTCTTC. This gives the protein CASSSGQSSYNEQFF.

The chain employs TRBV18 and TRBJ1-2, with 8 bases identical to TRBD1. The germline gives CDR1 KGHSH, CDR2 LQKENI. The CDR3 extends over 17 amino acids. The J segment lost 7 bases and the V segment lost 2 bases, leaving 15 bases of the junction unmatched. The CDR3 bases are TGTGCCAGCTCACCAAACCCCGCCGCAGGGGGCGCCGGTGGCTACACCTTC. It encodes CASSPNPAAGGAGGYTF.

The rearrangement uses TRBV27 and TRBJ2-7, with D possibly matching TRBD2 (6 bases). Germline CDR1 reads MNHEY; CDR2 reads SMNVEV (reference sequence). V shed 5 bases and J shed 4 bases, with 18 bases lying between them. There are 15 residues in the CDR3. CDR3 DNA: TGTGCCAGCAGTACGGGGACTCCCGCCAGTTACGAGCAGTACTTC. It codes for CASSTGTPASYEQYF.

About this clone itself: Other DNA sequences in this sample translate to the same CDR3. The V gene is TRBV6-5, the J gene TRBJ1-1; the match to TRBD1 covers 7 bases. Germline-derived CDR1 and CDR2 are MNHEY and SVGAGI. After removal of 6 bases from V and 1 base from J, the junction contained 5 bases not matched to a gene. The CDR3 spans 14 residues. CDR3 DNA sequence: TGTGCCAGCAGGACAGGGCGGTCGAACACTGAAGCTTTCTTT. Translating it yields CASRTGRSNTEAFF.

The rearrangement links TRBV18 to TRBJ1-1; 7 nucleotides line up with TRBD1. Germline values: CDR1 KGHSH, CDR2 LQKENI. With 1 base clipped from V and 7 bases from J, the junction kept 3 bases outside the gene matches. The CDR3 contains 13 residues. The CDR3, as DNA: TGTGCCAGCTCACCACAGACAGGGAGTGAAGCTTTCTTT. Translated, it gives CASSPQTGSEAFF.

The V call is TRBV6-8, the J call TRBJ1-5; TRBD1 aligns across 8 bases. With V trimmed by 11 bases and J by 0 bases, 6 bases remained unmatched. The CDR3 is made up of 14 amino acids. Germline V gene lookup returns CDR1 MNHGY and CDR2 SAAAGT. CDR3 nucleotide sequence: TGTGCCGGTGACAGGGGAAGTAGCAATCAGCCCCAGCATTTT. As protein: CAGDRGSSNQPQHF.

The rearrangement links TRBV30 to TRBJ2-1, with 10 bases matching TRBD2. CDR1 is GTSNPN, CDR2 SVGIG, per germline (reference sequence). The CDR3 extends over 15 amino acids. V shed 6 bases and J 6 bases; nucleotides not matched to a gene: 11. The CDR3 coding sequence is TGTGCCTGCACAGACAGAAGCGGGAGGGTCAATGAGCAGTTCTTC. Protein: CACTDRSGRVNEQFF. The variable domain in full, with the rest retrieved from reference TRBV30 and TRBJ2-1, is SQTIHQWPATLVQPVGSPLSLECTVEGTSNPNLYWYRQAAGRGLQLLFYSVGIGQISSEVPQNLSASRPQDRQFILSSKKLLLSDSGFYLCACTDRSGRVNEQFFGPGTRLTVL.

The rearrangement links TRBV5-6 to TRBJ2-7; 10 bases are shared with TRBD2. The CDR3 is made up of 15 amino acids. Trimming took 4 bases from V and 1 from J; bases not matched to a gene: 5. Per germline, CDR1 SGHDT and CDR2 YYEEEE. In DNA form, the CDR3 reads TGTGCCAGCAGCCCCCTAGCGGGAGCATCCTACGAGCAGTACTTC. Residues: CASSPLAGASYEQYF.

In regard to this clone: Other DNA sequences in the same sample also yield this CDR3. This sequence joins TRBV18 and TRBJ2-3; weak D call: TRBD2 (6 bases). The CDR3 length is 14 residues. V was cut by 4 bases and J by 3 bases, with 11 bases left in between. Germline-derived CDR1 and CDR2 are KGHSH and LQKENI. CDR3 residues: CASSLGSRTDTQYF. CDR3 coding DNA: TGTGCCAGCTCACTCGGGAGTAGGACAGATACGCAGTATTTT.

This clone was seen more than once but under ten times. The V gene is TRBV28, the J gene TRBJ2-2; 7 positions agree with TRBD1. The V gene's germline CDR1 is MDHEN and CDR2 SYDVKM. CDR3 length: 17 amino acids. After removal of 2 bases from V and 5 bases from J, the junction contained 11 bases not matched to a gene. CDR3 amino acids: CASSLSPTGYTTGELFF. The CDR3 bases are TGTGCCAGCAGTTTAAGTCCGACAGGGTATACGACCGGGGAGCTGTTTTTT.

DNA for the CDR3: TGCGCCAGCACCCAGGGCAGAACGTCTAATGAAAAACTGTTTTTT. This sequence encodes CASTQGRTSNEKLFF. V is TRBV5-1 and J is TRBJ1-4; a weak D match, TRBD1 (5 bases). The CDR3 length is 15 residues. Germline V CDR1 and CDR2: SGHRS, YFSETQ. V lost 6 bases, J lost 3 bases, and 15 bases lay in between.

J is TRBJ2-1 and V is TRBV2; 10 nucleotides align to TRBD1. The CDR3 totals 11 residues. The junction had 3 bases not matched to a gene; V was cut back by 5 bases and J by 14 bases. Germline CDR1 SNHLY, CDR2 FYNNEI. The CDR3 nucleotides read TGTGCCAGCAGTTTCGGACAGGGGGAGTTCTTC. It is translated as CASSFGQGEFF.

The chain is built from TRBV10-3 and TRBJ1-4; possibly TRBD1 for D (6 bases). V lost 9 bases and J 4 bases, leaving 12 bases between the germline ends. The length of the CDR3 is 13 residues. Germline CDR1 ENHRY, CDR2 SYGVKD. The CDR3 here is CAIAGAFNEKLFF. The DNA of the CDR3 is TGTGCCATTGCAGGGGCATTTAATGAAAAACTGTTTTTT.

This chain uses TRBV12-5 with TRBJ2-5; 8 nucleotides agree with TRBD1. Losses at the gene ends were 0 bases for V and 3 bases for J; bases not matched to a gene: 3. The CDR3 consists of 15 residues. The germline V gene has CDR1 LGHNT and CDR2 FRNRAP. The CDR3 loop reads CASGLVRDRKETQYF. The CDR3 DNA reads TGTGCTAGTGGTTTGGTAAGGGACAGGAAAGAGACCCAGTACTTC.